These 15 T cell receptor beta chains were sequenced from one sample in a study of tumor-infiltrating lymphocytes in primary liver carcinoma. From 500 ng of total RNA, TCR beta-specific cDNA was reverse-transcribed using a constant-region primer. Three-round nested multiplex PCR performed with slightly modified ARM-PCR produced the TCR beta libraries. Investigators reported that the first two PCR rounds, at 10 cycles each, used TRBV1-TRBV30 forward primers with a C-beta reverse primer. One entry per CDR3 protein, called by TCRdb with MiXCR from the multiplex PCR reads. The repertoire holds approximately 300,000 distinct CDR3 sequences, with 50% to 70% as singletons. Blood RNA came from unsorted whole blood; germline DNA was also extracted. What was sequenced was peripheral blood. Receptors were obtained from a man aged 40-49 years with primary liver carcinoma and hepatitis B virus infection.

Worth noting for this clonotype: A much bigger clone sits one base away, suggesting this may be a read error. The J gene is TRBJ1-1, the V gene TRBV29-1; D unclear. This CDR3 has 12 residues. V gave up 4 bases and J gave up 2 bases, with 8 bases separating them. Germline V CDR1 and CDR2: SQVTM, ANQGSEA. CDR3 sequence reads: CSVAPTNTEAFF. CDR3 DNA sequence: TGCAGCGTTGCCCCCACCAACACTGAAGCTTTCTTT.

Comments on this clonotype: This may come from a read error, since a much larger clone is one base off. The rearrangement joins TRBV6-2 or TRBV6-3 to TRBJ1-5, with a possible D match to TRBD1 (6 bases). Looked up from germline, CDR1 is MNHEY and CDR2 is SVGEGT. V was pared by 6 bases and J by 6 bases, with 18 bases between. This CDR3 is built from 15 residues. For the CDR3, the DNA is TGTGCCAGCAGCGACCGGACAGTGTCTTTTCAGCCCCAGCATTTT. It codes for CASSDRTVSFQPQHF.

Of note for this clonotype: The CDR3 does not close with the conserved phenylalanine or tryptophan, likely indicating a read error. V gene TRBV11-2 combines with J gene TRBJ2-3; 8 nucleotides line up with TRBD2. With 4 bases clipped from V and 4 bases from J, the junction kept 13 bases outside the gene matches. The CDR3 is 17 amino acids. The germline V gene encodes CDR1 SGHAT and CDR2 FQNNGV. Here the CDR3 DNA reads TGTGCCAGCAGCTCCGGGGGGGGAGCCCCCTGCGCAGATACGCAGTATTAT. Residues: CASSSGGGAPCADTQYY.

Concerning this clonotype: This may be a read error: a much more frequent sequence differs by one nucleotide. The rearrangement joins TRBV5-5 to TRBJ2-5; D not certain. The CDR3 is 14 amino acids. Germline V gene lookup returns CDR1 SGHKS and CDR2 YYEKEE (reference sequence). CDR3 sequence (DNA): TGTGCCAGCAACTTGTCCCCAACCGGAGAGACCCAGTACTTC. Translated: CASNLSPTGETQYF.

On this clonotype itself: Its ends do not fully match the called genes, so a read error is possible. The genes are TRBV11-2 and TRBJ2-7; 7 nucleotides align to TRBD2. The CDR3 has 16 amino acids. Germline-derived CDR1 and CDR2 are SGHAT and FQNNGV. The CDR3 is CGSSSPTNGRIHEQYF. CDR3 DNA: TGTGGCAGCAGCTCCCCGACTAACGGGAGGATCCACGAGCAGTACTTC.

A note on this clonotype: The CDR3 end shows no conserved phenylalanine or tryptophan, and so a read error is likely. The chain carries TRBV6-6 and TRBJ2-7; 7 bases fit TRBD2. CDR1 MNHNY and CDR2 SVGAGI come from the germline V gene (reference sequence). CDR3 length equals 15 residues. DNA of the CDR3: TGTGCCAGCAGTCGGAGCGGCGGGAGCTACTACGATCAGTACTAC. The encoded protein is CASSRSGGSYYDQYY.

J is TRBJ1-2 and V is TRBV7-9; the D is unclear. V shed 3 bases and J shed 2 bases, with 16 bases lying between them. Germline CDR1 SEHNR, CDR2 FQNEAQ (reference sequence). The CDR3 is made up of 16 amino acids. CDR3 sequence: CASSFSAGRTNYGYTF. The CDR3 DNA reads as TGTGCCAGCAGCTTCTCCGCCGGTAGGACCAACTATGGCTACACCTTC.

Worth noting for this clonotype: A much larger clonotype is one base distant, so this may be a read error. The CDR3 does not close with the conserved phenylalanine or tryptophan, likely indicating a read error. The chain has TRBV10-3 and TRBJ1-2; perhaps TRBD1 as D (6 bases). The germline gives CDR1 ENHRY, CDR2 SYGVKD. Deletions cut 8 bases from V and 2 bases from J, with 12 bases between. This CDR3 contains 13 residues. The CDR3 DNA is TGTGCCATCGGAGCCGGGACAAACTATGGCTACACCTTA. This gives the protein CAIGAGTNYGYTL.

V and J are TRBV7-9 and TRBJ1-4; no clear D gene. Per germline, CDR1 SEHNR and CDR2 FQNEAQ (reference sequence). CDR3 size: 14 residues. Trimming took off 1 base at V and 4 bases at J, with 7 bases between the two ends. The CDR3 DNA reads TGTGCCAGCAGCTTAGGGGCCGTTAATGAAAAACTGTTTTTT. Protein: CASSLGAVNEKLFF. Variable domain in full (rest from reference TRBV7-9 and TRBJ1-4): DTGVSQNPRHKITKRGQNVTFRCDPISEHNRLYWYRQTLGQGPEFLTYFQNEAQLEKSRLLSDRFSAERPKGSFSTLEIQRTEQGDSAMYLCASSLGAVNEKLFFGSGTQLSVL.

The J gene is TRBJ1-5, the V gene TRBV5-1, with D possibly being TRBD1 (5 bases). The V gene lost 1 base and the J gene lost 1 base, with 9 bases spanning the gap. Germline CDR1 is SGHRS and CDR2 is YFSETQ. CDR3 size: 15 residues. CDR3 sequence reads: CASSLYGDSNQPQHF. In nucleotides, the CDR3 is TGCGCCAGCAGCTTGTATGGGGACAGCAATCAGCCCCAGCATTTT.

In regard to this clonotype: With a much larger clone just one base away, this may be a read error. CDR3: CASSQDESSYEEYF. The CDR3 bases are TGTGCCAGCAGCCAAGACGAGAGCTCCTACGAGGAGTACTTC. V and J are TRBV4-2 and TRBJ2-7; no definite D call. CDR1 is LGHNA, CDR2 YNFKEQ, per germline. CDR3 length equals 14 residues.

Concerning this clonotype itself: This is likely a read error, given that the CDR3 carries no conserved phenylalanine or tryptophan at its end. V gene TRBV24-1 combines with J gene TRBJ1-5; no firm D call. The CDR3 has 16 residues. The V end was cut by 4 bases, the J end by 5 bases, with 17 bases between. Germline V gene sequence: CDR1 KGHDR, CDR2 SFDVKD. CDR3 coding DNA: TGTGCCACCAGTGACGGGATACGGAGCTCGGATCAGCCCCAGCATTCT. It yields the protein CATSDGIRSSDQPQHS.

Concerning this clonotype: At one boundary the junction diverges from the germline segment, which might be a read error. V is TRBV11-2 and J is TRBJ1-2; D remains unclear. Germline V gene sequence: CDR1 SGHAT, CDR2 FQNNGV. This CDR3 has 14 residues. The CDR3 region is CASSPDTPRDGYTF. For the CDR3, the DNA is TGTGCTAGCAGCCCCGACACCCCTAGGGATGGCTACACCTTC.

This clonotype was counted a single time. The rearrangement links TRBV6-1 to TRBJ2-7; perhaps D is TRBD1 or TRBD2 (5 bases each). The CDR3 is 14 amino acids. Germline loops: CDR1 MNHNS, CDR2 SASEGT. Trimming stripped 10 bases from V and 2 bases from J, with 18 bases between. The CDR3 DNA is TGTGCCAACAGCACCGGGACGGGGCCCTACGAGCAGTACTTC. Residues: CANSTGTGPYEQYF.

The genes are TRBV11-2 and TRBJ2-1, with D unclear. Looked up from germline, CDR1 is SGHAT and CDR2 is FQNNGV. This CDR3 has 14 amino acids. Trimming shortened V by 2 bases and J by 7 bases, and 12 bases separated the two germline ends. The CDR3 protein is CASSLRTARNEQFF. The CDR3 DNA sequence: TGTGCCAGCAGCTTACGCACCGCGCGGAATGAGCAGTTCTTC.